The next 24 T cell receptor beta chains were all read from a single sample in a study of blood T cell repertoires in COVID-19. Libraries were prepared by immunoSEQ multiplex PCR; TCRdb keeps only in-frame clonotypes and omits some of them. The table has 120,000 to 150,000 clones, 85% to 90% seen once. The sequenced sample consisted of peripheral blood. All receptors derive from a man younger than 35 with COVID-19, enrolled during active disease.

V usage is TRBV7-2 and J usage is TRBJ2-5, with D possibly matching TRBD1 (5 bases). Trimming pared 6 bases from V and 0 bases from J, leaving 8 bases between. CDR1 SGHTA and CDR2 FQGNSA come from the germline V gene. CDR3 length equals 13 residues. CDR3 DNA sequence: TGTGCCAGCAGTAGGGGCAACCAAGAGACCCAGTACTTC. It specifies CASSRGNQETQYF.

The chain couples TRBV19 to TRBJ1-5; D gene uncertain. This CDR3 is 16 amino acids long. CDR1 and CDR2 (germline): LNHDA, SQIVND (reference sequence). The V and J ends lost 5 bases and 1 base respectively, with 15 bases between them. The CDR3 region is CASSARAGWSNQPQHF. In DNA, the CDR3 is TGTGCCAGTAGTGCCCGTGCCGGTTGGAGCAATCAGCCCCAGCATTTT.

The rearrangement links TRBV2 to TRBJ1-3; D gene ambiguous. With 5 bases removed from V and 2 bases from J, the gap between germline ends came to 7 bases. CDR3 length: 13 amino acids. The V gene's germline CDR1 is SNHLY and CDR2 FYNNEI. The CDR3 sequence: CASSSGAGNTIYF. For the CDR3, the DNA is TGTGCCAGCAGTTCCGGGGCTGGAAACACCATATATTTT.

This clone was seen once. This chain uses TRBV2 with TRBJ1-2; possibly TRBD1 for D (6 bases). V was pared by 8 bases and J by 4 bases, with 14 bases between. CDR1 SNHLY and CDR2 FYNNEI come from the germline V gene. The CDR3 loop spans 13 amino acids. This CDR3 reads CASLTTGRYGYTF. DNA of the CDR3: TGTGCCAGCCTAACGACAGGCCGCTATGGCTACACCTTC.

The V and J genes are TRBV9 and TRBJ1-3, with D possibly being TRBD1 (6 bases). The CDR3 length is 15 residues. Germline loops: CDR1 SGDLS, CDR2 YYNGEE. Trimming took off 4 bases at V and 4 bases at J, with 15 bases between the two ends. In nucleotides, the CDR3 is TGTGCCAGCAGCTCCAACCACAGGGCCGGAAACACCATATATTTT. The encoded protein is CASSSNHRAGNTIYF.

The chain joins TRBV28 to TRBJ2-7; 16 bases map to TRBD2. Germline values: CDR1 MDHEN, CDR2 SYDVKM. The CDR3 covers 16 residues. J was trimmed by 7 bases and V by 1 base; bases with no gene match: 4. DNA for the CDR3: TGTGCCAGCAGTTTATCTCTGGGACTAGCGGGAGGGGAGCAGTACTTC. Translation: CASSLSLGLAGGEQYF.

CDR3 protein: CASSLATGGYEQYF. The DNA of the CDR3 is TGTGCCAGCAGCTTGGCGACAGGGGGTTACGAGCAGTACTTC. The rearrangement uses TRBV5-5 and TRBJ2-7, with 9 positions matching TRBD1. J was trimmed by 4 bases and V by 0 bases; bases with no gene match: 2. Germline V lookup: CDR1 SGHKS, CDR2 YYEKEE (reference sequence). The CDR3 totals 14 residues.

The chain has TRBV10-3 and TRBJ1-1, with 8 bases that match TRBD1. Germline lookup yields CDR1 ENHRY and CDR2 SYGVKD. V shed 5 bases and J 8 bases; nucleotides not matched to a gene: 10. This CDR3 is 14 amino acids long. The CDR3, as DNA: TGTGCCATCAGTACGACAGGGGCGAATACAGAAGCTTTCTTT. It specifies CAISTTGANTEAFF.

CDR3 protein: CASSSRTAGNTIYF. CDR3 in DNA: TGTGCCAGCAGTTCTCGCACGGCTGGAAACACCATATATTTT. This sequence joins TRBV6-2 or TRBV6-3 and TRBJ1-3; D remains unclear. There are 14 residues in the CDR3. The V end was cut by 4 bases, the J end by 2 bases, with 9 bases between. CDR1 is MNHEY and CDR2 is SVGEGT in the germline V gene.

The V gene is TRBV7-2, the J gene TRBJ2-7; 12 nucleotides line up with TRBD2. The CDR3 runs 16 residues. CDR1 is SGHTA, CDR2 FQGNSA, per germline. V was pared by 6 bases and J by 4 bases, with 10 bases of the junction left unmatched. CDR3 in amino acids: CASSPDSSGRVYEQYF. In nucleotides, the CDR3 is TGTGCCAGCAGTCCGGATTCTAGCGGGAGGGTTTACGAGCAGTACTTC.

The V call is TRBV15, the J call TRBJ2-4; tentatively, D is TRBD2 (5 bases). V gave up 3 bases and J gave up 2 bases, with 20 bases separating them. Germline-derived CDR1 and CDR2 are LNHNV and YYDKDF (reference sequence). The CDR3 sequence is 18 residues long. CDR3 loop: CATSRGTGKERSKNIQYF. CDR3 DNA sequence: TGTGCCACCAGCAGGGGAACGGGGAAAGAGAGGTCCAAAAACATTCAGTACTTC.

This chain connects TRBV7-9 to TRBJ1-6, with D unclear. The CDR3 runs 13 residues. Looked up from germline, CDR1 is SEHNR and CDR2 is FQNEAQ (reference sequence). The V gene lost 1 base and the J gene lost 9 bases, with 7 bases spanning the gap. CDR3 residues: CASSLVGASPLHF. CDR3 nucleotides: TGTGCCAGCAGCTTAGTCGGAGCTTCACCCCTCCACTTT. Supplemented by reference TRBV7-9 and TRBJ1-6, the full variable domain reads DTGVSQNPRHKITKRGQNVTFRCDPISEHNRLYWYRQTLGQGPEFLTYFQNEAQLEKSRLLSDRFSAERPKGSFSTLEIQRTEQGDSAMYLCASSLVGASPLHFGNGTRLTVT.

The V call is TRBV9, the J call TRBJ2-1, with D perhaps matching TRBD1 (5 bases). Germline V CDR1 and CDR2: SGDLS, YYNGEE. V lost 2 bases and J lost 9, with 12 bases in between. The CDR3 totals 13 residues. The CDR3 bases are TGTGCCAGCAGCGTGCAGGGAATCAGTGAGCAGTTCTTC. Translating it yields CASSVQGISEQFF. Filled out from reference TRBV9 and TRBJ2-1, the complete variable domain reads DSGVTQTPKHLITATGQRVTLRCSPRSGDLSVYWYQQSLDQGLQFLIQYYNGEERAKGNILERFSAQQFPDLHSELNLSSLELGDSALYFCASSVQGISEQFFGPGTRLTVL.

V and J are TRBV11-3 and TRBJ2-1; TRBD1 matches 7 bases. Germline CDR1 reads SGHNT; CDR2 reads YENEEA. The junction had 3 bases not matched to a gene; V was cut back by 6 bases and J by 1 base. The CDR3 covers 14 residues. The CDR3 loop is CASSRQGSYNEQFF. CDR3 sequence (DNA): TGTGCCAGCAGTAGACAGGGATCCTACAATGAGCAGTTCTTC.

This clone was recorded once. This CDR3 is CASSPTPGGPAGEQYF. The CDR3 DNA is TGTGCCAGCAGCCCCACCCCTGGAGGGCCAGCCGGCGAGCAGTACTTC. The V call is TRBV9, the J call TRBJ2-7; D is perhaps TRBD2 (6 bases). The CDR3 length is 16 residues. The V and J ends lost 4 bases and 6 bases respectively, with 23 bases between them. Germline lookup yields CDR1 SGDLS and CDR2 YYNGEE.

This rearrangement joins TRBV7-2 to TRBJ2-3; 8 positions agree with TRBD2. Germline V gene sequence: CDR1 SGHTA, CDR2 FQGNSA. V gave up 1 base and J gave up 0 bases; unmatched junction bases: 3. The CDR3 extends over 16 amino acids. The CDR3 region has the DNA TGTGCCAGCAGCTTAGTAGCGGGGCCTAGCACAGATACGCAGTATTTT. Translated, it gives CASSLVAGPSTDTQYF.

V is TRBV14 and J is TRBJ2-2; unclear D gene. CDR1 is SGHDN, CDR2 FVKESK, per germline. Between the trimmed V and J ends, which lost 3 bases and 0 bases, there was a span of 5 bases. The CDR3 has 14 amino acids. The CDR3 sequence is CASSHVANTGELFF. The DNA for the CDR3 is TGTGCCAGCAGCCATGTCGCGAACACCGGGGAGCTGTTTTTT. Full variable domain (rest looked up from reference TRBV14 and TRBJ2-2): EAGVTQFPSHSVIEKGQTVTLRCDPISGHDNLYWYRRVMGKEIKFLLHFVKESKQDESGMPNNRFLAERTGGTYSTLKVQPAELEDSGVYFCASSHVANTGELFFGEGSRLTVL.

The chain uses TRBV6-1 and TRBJ1-2, with 9 nucleotides matching TRBD1. Germline V gives CDR1 MNHNS, CDR2 SASEGT. The CDR3 extends over 14 amino acids. Trimming at V came to 2 bases and at J to 8 bases, leaving 6 bases not matched to a gene. CDR3 amino acids: CASSELTGGDGYTF. CDR3 nucleotides: TGTGCCAGCAGTGAACTTACAGGGGGCGACGGCTACACCTTC.

The chain has TRBV7-3 and TRBJ2-7; D not resolved. Germline CDR1 is SGHTA and CDR2 is FQGTGA. The CDR3 length is 13 residues. Trimming stripped 0 bases from V and 7 bases from J, with 10 bases between. This chain's CDR3 is CASSLTSQQEQYF. The CDR3 DNA sequence: TGTGCCAGCAGCTTAACGTCCCAACAGGAGCAGTACTTC. Based on the CDR3 plus reference TRBV7-3 and TRBJ2-7, the full variable domain is GAGVSQTPSNKVTEKGKYVELRCDPISGHTALYWYRQSLGQGPEFLIYFQGTGAADDSGLPNDRFFAVRPEGSVSTLKIQRTERGDSAVYLCASSLTSQQEQYFGPGTRLTVT.

The rearrangement links TRBV9 to TRBJ2-2, with D possibly matching TRBD1 (5 bases). Germline CDR1 and CDR2: SGDLS and YYNGEE. The CDR3 contains 15 residues. The ends were cut back, 4 bases at V and 6 bases at J, with 16 bases in the middle. This chain's CDR3 is CASSPRTPAAGELFF. DNA for the CDR3: TGTGCCAGCAGCCCCCGGACACCGGCGGCCGGGGAGCTGTTTTTT. Full variable domain (rest looked up from reference TRBV9 and TRBJ2-2): DSGVTQTPKHLITATGQRVTLRCSPRSGDLSVYWYQQSLDQGLQFLIQYYNGEERAKGNILERFSAQQFPDLHSELNLSSLELGDSALYFCASSPRTPAAGELFFGEGSRLTVL.

This clone has just one count. CDR3 sequence: CASSHRTSYNEQFF. The CDR3 coding sequence is TGTGCCAGCAGTCACCGGACTAGCTACAATGAGCAGTTCTTC. V usage is TRBV6-6 and J usage is TRBJ2-1, with TRBD2 matching over 7 bases. Germline CDR1 MNHNY, CDR2 SVGAGI (reference sequence). V shed 5 bases and J 3 bases; nucleotides not matched to a gene: 4. The CDR3 is made up of 14 amino acids.

The gene calls are TRBV4-1 and TRBJ2-7; D ambiguous. V lost 0 bases and J lost 7, with 13 bases in between. Germline V lookup: CDR1 MGHRA, CDR2 YSYEKL. The CDR3 sequence is 14 residues long. CDR3 coding DNA: TGCGCCAGCAGCCAAGAAGACTTTCTTAGGGAGCAGTACTTC. Translated: CASSQEDFLREQYF.

V gene TRBV9 combines with J gene TRBJ2-1; maybe TRBD2 (5 bases). This CDR3 has 12 amino acids. Germline loops: CDR1 SGDLS, CDR2 YYNGEE. With 2 bases removed from V and 8 bases from J, the gap between germline ends came to 8 bases. The CDR3 loop is CASSVRADEQFF. DNA of the CDR3: TGTGCCAGCAGCGTGAGGGCAGATGAGCAGTTCTTC.

This chain links TRBV5-1 with TRBJ2-7; 9 bases line up with TRBD2. CDR1 SGHRS and CDR2 YFSETQ come from the germline V gene. V was clipped by 3 bases and J by 4 bases; unmatched bases: 5. The CDR3 loop spans 14 amino acids. The CDR3 here is CASSSTSGPYEQYF. CDR3 nucleotide sequence: TGCGCCAGCAGCTCGACTAGCGGACCTTACGAGCAGTACTTC.